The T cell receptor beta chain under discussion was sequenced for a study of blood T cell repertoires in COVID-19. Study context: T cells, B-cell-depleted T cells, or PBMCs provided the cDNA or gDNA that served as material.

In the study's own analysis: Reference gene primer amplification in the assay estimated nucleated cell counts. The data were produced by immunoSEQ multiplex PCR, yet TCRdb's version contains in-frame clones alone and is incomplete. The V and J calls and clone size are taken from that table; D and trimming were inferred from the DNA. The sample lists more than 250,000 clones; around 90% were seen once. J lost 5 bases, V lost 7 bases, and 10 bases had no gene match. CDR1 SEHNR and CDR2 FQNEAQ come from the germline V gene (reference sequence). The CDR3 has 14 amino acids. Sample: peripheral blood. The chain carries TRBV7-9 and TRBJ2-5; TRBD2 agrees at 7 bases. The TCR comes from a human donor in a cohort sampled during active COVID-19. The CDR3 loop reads CASTLWGGGETQYF. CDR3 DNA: TGTGCCAGCACCCTATGGGGGGGAGGGGAGACCCAGTACTTC. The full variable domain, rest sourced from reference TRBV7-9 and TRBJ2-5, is DTGVSQNPRHKITKRGQNVTFRCDPISEHNRLYWYRQTLGQGPEFLTYFQNEAQLEKSRLLSDRFSAERPKGSFSTLEIQRTEQGDSAMYLCASTLWGGGETQYFGPGTRLLVL.